The present T cell receptor beta chain was sequenced within a study of blood T cells in healthy people across ages. Next came a second PCR, run for roughly 6 to 11 cycles, which used a sample-barcoded 5' primer along with a J-beta primer mix. In TCRdb, the 5' RACE reads were re-called with MiXCR into one record per CDR3 protein. The sample lists more than 650,000 distinct CDR3 sequences; about a fifth were seen once. This CDR3 region has 8 residues. V lost 8 bases to trimming and J lost 9 bases, with 2 bases between them. CDR1 MDHEN and CDR2 SYDVKM come from the germline V gene. General study points: Estimates of diversity drawn from one million T cells were considered underestimates.

This clonotype was found a few times. Its antigen is still unknown. Sequenced material: blood. This chain connects TRBV28 to TRBJ2-1; D not certain. The origin of this receptor is a man aged 70-80 years in good health. DNA for the CDR3: TGTGCCAGCGGTGAGCAGTTCTTC. Its translation is CASGEQFF.